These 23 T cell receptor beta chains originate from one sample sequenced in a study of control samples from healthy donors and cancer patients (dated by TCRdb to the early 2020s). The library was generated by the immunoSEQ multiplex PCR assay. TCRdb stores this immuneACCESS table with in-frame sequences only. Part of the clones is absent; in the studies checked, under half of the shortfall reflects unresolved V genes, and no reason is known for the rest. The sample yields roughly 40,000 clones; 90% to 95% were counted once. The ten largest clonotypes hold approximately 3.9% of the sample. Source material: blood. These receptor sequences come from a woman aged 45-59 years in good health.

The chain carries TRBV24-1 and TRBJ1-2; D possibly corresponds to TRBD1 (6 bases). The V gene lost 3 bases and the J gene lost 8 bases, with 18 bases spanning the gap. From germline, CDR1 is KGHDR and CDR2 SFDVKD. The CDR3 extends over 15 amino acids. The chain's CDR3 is CATSDPWQGPGGYTF. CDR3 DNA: TGTGCCACCAGTGATCCATGGCAGGGGCCAGGGGGCTACACCTTC.

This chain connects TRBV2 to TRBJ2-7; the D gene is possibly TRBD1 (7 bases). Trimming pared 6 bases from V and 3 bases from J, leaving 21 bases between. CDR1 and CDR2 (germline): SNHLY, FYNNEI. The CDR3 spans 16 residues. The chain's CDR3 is CASSRGAGTASYEQYF. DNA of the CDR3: TGTGCCAGCAGCAGGGGGGCCGGGACAGCGAGCTACGAGCAGTACTTC.

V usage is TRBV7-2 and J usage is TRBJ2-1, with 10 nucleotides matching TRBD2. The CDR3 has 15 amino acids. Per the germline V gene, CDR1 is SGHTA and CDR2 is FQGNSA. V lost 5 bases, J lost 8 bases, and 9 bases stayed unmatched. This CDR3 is CASSPGLAGVHEQFF. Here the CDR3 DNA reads TGTGCCAGCAGCCCAGGTCTAGCGGGGGTGCATGAGCAGTTCTTC.

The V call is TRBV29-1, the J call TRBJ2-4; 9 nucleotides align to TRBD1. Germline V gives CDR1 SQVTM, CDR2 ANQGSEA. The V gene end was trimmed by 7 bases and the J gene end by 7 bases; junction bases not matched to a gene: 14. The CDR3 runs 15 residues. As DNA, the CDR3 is TGCAGCGCCCAGTCCCGGGACAGGGTTTGGAACATTCAGTACTTC. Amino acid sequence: CSAQSRDRVWNIQYF.

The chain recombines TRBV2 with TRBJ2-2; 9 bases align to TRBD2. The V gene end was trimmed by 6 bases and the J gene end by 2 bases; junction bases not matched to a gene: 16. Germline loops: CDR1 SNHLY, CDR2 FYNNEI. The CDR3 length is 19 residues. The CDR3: CASSATLGGGASNTGELFF. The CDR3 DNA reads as TGTGCCAGCAGCGCGACTTTAGGCGGGGGGGCCTCAAACACCGGGGAGCTGTTTTTT.

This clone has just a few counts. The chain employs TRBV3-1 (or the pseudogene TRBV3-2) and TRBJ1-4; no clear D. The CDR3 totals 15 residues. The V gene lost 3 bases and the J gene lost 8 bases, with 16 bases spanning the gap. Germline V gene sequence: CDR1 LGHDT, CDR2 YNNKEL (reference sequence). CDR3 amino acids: CASSQGALRSEKLFF. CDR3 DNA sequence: TGTGCCAGCAGCCAGGGTGCTCTCAGAAGCGAAAAACTGTTTTTT.

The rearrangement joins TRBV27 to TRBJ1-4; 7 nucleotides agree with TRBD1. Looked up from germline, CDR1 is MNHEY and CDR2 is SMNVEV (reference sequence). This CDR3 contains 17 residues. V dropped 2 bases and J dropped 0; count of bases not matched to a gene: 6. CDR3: CASSLPGTDPTNEKLFF. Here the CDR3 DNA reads TGTGCCAGCAGTTTACCGGGGACAGACCCAACTAATGAAAAACTGTTTTTT.

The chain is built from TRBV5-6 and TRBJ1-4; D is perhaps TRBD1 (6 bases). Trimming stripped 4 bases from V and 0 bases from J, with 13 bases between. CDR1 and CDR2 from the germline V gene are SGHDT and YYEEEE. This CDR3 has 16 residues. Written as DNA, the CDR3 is TGTGCCAGCAGCCGTCGCGGACAGACAACTAATGAAAAACTGTTTTTT. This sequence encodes CASSRRGQTTNEKLFF.

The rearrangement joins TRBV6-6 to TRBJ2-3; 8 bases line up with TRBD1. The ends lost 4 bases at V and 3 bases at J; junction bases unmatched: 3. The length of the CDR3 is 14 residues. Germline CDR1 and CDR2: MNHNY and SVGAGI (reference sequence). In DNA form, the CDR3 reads TGTGCCAGCAGTTCGAGGACAGGGACAGATACGCAGTATTTT. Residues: CASSSRTGTDTQYF.

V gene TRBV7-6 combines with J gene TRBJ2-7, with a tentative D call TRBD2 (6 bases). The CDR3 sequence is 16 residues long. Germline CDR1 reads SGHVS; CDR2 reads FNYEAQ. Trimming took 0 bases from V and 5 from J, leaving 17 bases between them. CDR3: CASSLAPLGGGDEQYF. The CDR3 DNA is TGTGCCAGCAGCTTAGCCCCCCTCGGTGGAGGGGACGAGCAGTACTTC. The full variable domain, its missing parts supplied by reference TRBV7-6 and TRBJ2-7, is GAGVSQSPRYKVTKRGQDVALRCDPISGHVSLYWYRQALGQGPEFLTYFNYEAQQDKSGLPNDRFSAERPEGSISTLTIQRTEQRDSAMYRCASSLAPLGGGDEQYFGPGTRLTVT.

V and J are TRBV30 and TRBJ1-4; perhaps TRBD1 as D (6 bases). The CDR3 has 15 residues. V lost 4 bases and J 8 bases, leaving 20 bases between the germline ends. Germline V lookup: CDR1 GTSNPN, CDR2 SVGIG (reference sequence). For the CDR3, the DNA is TGTGCCTGGACCCCGGGGGGCAGTAGGGGAGAAAAACTGTTTTTT. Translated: CAWTPGGSRGEKLFF.

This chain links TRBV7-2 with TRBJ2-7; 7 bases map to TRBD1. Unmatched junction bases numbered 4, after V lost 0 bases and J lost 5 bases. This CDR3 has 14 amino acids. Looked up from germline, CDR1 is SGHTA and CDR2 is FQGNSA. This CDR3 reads CASSLARQGNEQYF. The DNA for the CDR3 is TGTGCCAGCAGCTTAGCGAGACAGGGAAACGAGCAGTACTTC.

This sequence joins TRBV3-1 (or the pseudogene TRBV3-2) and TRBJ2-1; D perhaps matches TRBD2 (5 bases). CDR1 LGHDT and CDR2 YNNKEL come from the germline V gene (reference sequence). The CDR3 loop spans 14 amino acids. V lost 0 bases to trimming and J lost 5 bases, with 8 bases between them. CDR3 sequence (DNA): TGTGCCAGCAGCCAAGAACAACTAGACAATGAGCAGTTCTTC. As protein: CASSQEQLDNEQFF.

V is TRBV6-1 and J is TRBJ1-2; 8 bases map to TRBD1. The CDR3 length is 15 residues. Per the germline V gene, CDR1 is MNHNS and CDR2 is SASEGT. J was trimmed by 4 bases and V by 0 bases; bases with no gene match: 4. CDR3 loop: CASSEADRASYGYTF. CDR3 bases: TGTGCCAGCAGTGAAGCGGACAGGGCGTCCTATGGCTACACCTTC.

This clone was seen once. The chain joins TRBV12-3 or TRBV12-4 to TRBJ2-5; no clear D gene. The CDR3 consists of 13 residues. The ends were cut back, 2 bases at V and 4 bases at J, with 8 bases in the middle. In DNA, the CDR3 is TGTGCCAGCAGTTTACCCTCGGGAGAGACCCAGTACTTC. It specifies CASSLPSGETQYF.

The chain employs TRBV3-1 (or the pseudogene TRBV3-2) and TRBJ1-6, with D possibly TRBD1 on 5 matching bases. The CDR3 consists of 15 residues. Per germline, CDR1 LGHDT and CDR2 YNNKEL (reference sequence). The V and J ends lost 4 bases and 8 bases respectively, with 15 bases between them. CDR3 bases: TGTGCCAGCAGCCTAAGTGGGGGGGAGGATTCACCCCTCCACTTT. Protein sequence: CASSLSGGEDSPLHF.

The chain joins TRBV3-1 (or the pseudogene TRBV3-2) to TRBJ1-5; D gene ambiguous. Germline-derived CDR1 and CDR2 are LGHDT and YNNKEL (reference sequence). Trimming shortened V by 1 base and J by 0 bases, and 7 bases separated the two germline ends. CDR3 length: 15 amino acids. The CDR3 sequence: CASSQGRYSNQPQHF. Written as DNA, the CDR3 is TGTGCCAGCAGCCAAGGCAGGTATAGCAATCAGCCCCAGCATTTT.

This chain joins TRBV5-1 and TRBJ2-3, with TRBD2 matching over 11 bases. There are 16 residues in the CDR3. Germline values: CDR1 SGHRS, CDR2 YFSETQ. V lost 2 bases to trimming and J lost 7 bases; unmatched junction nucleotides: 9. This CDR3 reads CASSLATSGERNTQYF. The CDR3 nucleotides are TGCGCCAGCAGCTTAGCGACTAGCGGGGAAAGGAATACGCAGTATTTT.

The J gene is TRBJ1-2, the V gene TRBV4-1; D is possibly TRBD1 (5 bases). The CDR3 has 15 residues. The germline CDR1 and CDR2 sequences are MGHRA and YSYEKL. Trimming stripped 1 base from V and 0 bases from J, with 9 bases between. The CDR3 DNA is TGCGCCAGCAGCCAAGGGGGCACAGCTAACTATGGCTACACCTTC. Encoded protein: CASSQGGTANYGYTF.

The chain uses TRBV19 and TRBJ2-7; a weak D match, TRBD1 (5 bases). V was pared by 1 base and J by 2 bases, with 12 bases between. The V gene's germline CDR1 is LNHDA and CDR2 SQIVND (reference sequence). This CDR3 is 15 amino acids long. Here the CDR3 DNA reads TGTGCCAGTAGTATAGGCAGGGATATCACCTACGAGCAGTACTTC. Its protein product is CASSIGRDITYEQYF.

CDR3 loop: CASNGEVEKPQHF. In nucleotides, the CDR3 is TGTGCCAGCAATGGTGAGGTTGAGAAGCCCCAGCATTTT. J is TRBJ1-5 and V is TRBV2; D gene unclear. The CDR3 is 13 residues long. Germline CDR1 reads SNHLY; CDR2 reads FYNNEI. V was trimmed by 7 bases and J by 8 bases, leaving 15 bases between them. The variable domain in full, with the rest retrieved from reference TRBV2 and TRBJ1-5, is EPEVTQTPSHQVTQMGQEVILRCVPISNHLYFYWYRQILGQKVEFLVSFYNNEISEKSEIFDDQFSVERPDGSNFTLKIRSTKLEDSAMYFCASNGEVEKPQHFGDGTRLSIL.

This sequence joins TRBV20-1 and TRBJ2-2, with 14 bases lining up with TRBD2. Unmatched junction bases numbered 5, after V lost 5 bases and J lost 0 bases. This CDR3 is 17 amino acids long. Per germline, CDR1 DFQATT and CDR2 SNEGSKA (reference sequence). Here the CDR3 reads CSARGTSGGSNTGELFF. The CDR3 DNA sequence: TGCAGTGCTCGTGGGACTAGCGGGGGATCGAACACCGGGGAGCTGTTTTTT.

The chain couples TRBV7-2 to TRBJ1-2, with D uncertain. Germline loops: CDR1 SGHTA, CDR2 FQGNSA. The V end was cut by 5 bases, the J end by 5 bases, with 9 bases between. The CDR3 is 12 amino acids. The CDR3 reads CASSPIGYGYTF. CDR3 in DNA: TGTGCCAGCAGCCCCATCGGGTATGGCTACACCTTC.